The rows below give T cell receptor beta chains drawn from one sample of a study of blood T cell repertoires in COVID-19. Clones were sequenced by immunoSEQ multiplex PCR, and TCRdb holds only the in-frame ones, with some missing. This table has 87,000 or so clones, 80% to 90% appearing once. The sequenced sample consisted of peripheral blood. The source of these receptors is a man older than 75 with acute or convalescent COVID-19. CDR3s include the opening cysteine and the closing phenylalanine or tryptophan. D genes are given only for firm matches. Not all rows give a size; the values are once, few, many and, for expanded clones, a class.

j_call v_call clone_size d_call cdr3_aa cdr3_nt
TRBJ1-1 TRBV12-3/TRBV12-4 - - CASSYDRAEAFF TGTGCCAGCAGCTACGACAGAGCTGAAGCTTTCTTT
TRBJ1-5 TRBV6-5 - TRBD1 CASREGAWNQPQHF TGTGCCAGCAGGGAGGGGGCTTGGAATCAGCCCCAGCATTTT
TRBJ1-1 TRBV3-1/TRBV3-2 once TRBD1 CASSHLQGARAEAFF TGTGCCAGCAGCCACCTACAGGGGGCAAGGGCTGAAGCTTTCTTT
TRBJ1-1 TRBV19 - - CASSMGEIVNTEAFF TGTGCCAGTAGTATGGGCGAGATTGTGAACACTGAAGCTTTCTTT
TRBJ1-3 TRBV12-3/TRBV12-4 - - CASSLNTGNTIYF TGTGCCAGCAGTTTAAACACTGGAAACACCATATATTTT
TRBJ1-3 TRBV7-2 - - CASSLVSGHSGNTIYF TGTGCCAGCAGCTTAGTTTCAGGTCACTCTGGAAACACCATATATTTT
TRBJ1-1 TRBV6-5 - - CASSYGQSNTEAFF TGTGCCAGCAGTTACGGTCAGTCGAACACTGAAGCTTTCTTT
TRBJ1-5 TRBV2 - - CASSDEGDSNQPQHF TGTGCCAGCAGTGACGAGGGGGATAGCAATCAGCCCCAGCATTTT
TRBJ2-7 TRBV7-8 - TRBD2 CASSSVRAGVRPLYEQYF TGTGCCAGCAGCTCTGTGAGAGCGGGGGTACGTCCTCTCTACGAGCAGTACTTC
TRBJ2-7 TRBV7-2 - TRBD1 CASSPTGGLREQYF TGTGCCAGCAGCCCGACAGGGGGACTTCGCGAGCAGTACTTC
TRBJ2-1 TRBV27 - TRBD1 CASSSYGTGGLLGQFF TGTGCCAGCAGTTCTTATGGGACAGGGGGTCTGCTTGGGCAGTTCTTC
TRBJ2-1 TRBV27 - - CASHTVSGTLNEQFF TGTGCCAGTCATACCGTATCCGGGACTCTCAATGAGCAGTTCTTC
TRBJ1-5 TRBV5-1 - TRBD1 CASSRDRGQPQHF TGCGCCAGCTCCCGGGACAGGGGTCAGCCCCAGCATTTT
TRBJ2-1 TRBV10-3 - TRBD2 CAISDGGTSGGSSYNEQFF TGTGCCATCAGTGATGGTGGGACTAGCGGGGGTAGCTCCTACAATGAGCAGTTCTTC
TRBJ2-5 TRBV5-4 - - CASSFRTSRQETQYF TGTGCCAGCAGCTTTCGTACTAGCCGACAAGAGACCCAGTACTTC
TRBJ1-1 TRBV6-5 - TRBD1 CASMTGPAATEAFF TGTGCCAGCATGACAGGGCCCGCAGCCACTGAAGCTTTCTTT
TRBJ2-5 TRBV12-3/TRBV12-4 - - CASSFYQETQYF TGTGCCAGCAGTTTCTACCAAGAGACCCAGTACTTC
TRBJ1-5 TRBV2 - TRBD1 CASRRDRWSNQPQHF TGTGCCAGCAGACGGGACAGGTGGAGCAATCAGCCCCAGCATTTT
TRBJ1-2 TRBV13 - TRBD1 CASSPTGIDHYGYTF TGTGCCAGCAGCCCGACAGGGATCGATCATTATGGCTACACCTTC
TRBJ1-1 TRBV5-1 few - CASSPEWRNTEAFF TGCGCCAGCAGCCCCGAGTGGAGGAACACTGAAGCTTTCTTT
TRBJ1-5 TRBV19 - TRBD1 CASSIGQGRSNQPQHF TGTGCCAGTAGTATTGGACAGGGCCGTAGCAATCAGCCCCAGCATTTT
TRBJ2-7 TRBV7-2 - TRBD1 CASSLGSGQGWSEQYF TGTGCCAGCAGCTTAGGTTCGGGACAGGGGTGGTCCGAGCAGTACTTC
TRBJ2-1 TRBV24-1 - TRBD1 CATSDGTGGRNEQFF TGTGCCACCAGTGATGGGACAGGGGGTAGAAATGAGCAGTTCTTC
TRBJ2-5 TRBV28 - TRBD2 CASSPGTSVRRGQETQYF TGTGCCAGCAGTCCCGGGACTAGCGTACGCAGGGGCCAAGAGACCCAGTACTTC
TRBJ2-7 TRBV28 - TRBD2 CASRPSAGGPEQYF TGTGCCAGCAGGCCTTCCGCGGGAGGACCCGAGCAGTACTTC
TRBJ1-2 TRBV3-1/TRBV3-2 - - CASSQDLSGYGYTF TGTGCCAGCAGCCAAGATCTTTCGGGCTATGGCTACACCTTC
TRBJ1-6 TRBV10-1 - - CASSDQGGSPLHF TGCGCCAGCAGTGACCAGGGAGGATCACCCCTCCACTTT
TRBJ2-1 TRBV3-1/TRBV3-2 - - CASSQDGSSYNEQFF TGTGCCAGCAGCCAAGATGGGAGCTCCTACAATGAGCAGTTCTTC
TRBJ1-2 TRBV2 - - CASRKIQGPGYTF TGTGCCAGCAGGAAAATACAGGGCCCCGGCTACACCTTC
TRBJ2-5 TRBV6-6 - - CASSLVRETQYF TGTGCCAGCAGTTTAGTGCGAGAGACCCAGTACTTC
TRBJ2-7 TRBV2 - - CASSDGAYEQYF TGTGCCAGCAGTGACGGAGCCTACGAGCAGTACTTC
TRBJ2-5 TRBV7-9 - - CASSLERQALVTQYF TGTGCCAGCAGCTTAGAAAGACAGGCGTTAGTGACCCAGTACTTC
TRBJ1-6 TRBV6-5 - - CASKTVLNSPLHF TGTGCCAGCAAGACAGTATTGAATTCACCCCTCCACTTT
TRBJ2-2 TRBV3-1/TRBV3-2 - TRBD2 CASSQPRLAGVSGELFF TGTGCCAGCAGCCAACCTCGACTAGCGGGAGTTTCGGGGGAGCTGTTTTTT
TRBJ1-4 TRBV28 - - CASRVSNEKLFF TGTGCCAGCCGGGTCTCTAATGAAAAACTGTTTTTT
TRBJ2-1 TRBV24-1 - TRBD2 CATSASGRSTYNEQFF TGTGCCACCAGCGCTAGCGGGAGGTCGACCTACAATGAGCAGTTCTTC
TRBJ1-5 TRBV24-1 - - CATSDSNSMGNQPQHF TGTGCCACCAGTGATTCGAACAGTATGGGCAATCAGCCCCAGCATTTT
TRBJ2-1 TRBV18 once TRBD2 CASSLYQGSGSFYNEQFF TGTGCCAGCTCGCTCTACCAGGGTAGCGGGAGTTTCTACAATGAGCAGTTCTTC
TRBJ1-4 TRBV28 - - CASRDEELFF TGTGCCAGCAGAGACGAGGAACTGTTTTTT
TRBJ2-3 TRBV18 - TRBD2 CASSQAGEDTQYF TGTGCCAGCTCACAGGCGGGGGAGGATACGCAGTATTTT
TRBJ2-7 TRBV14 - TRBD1 CASSRTGAGEQYF TGTGCCAGCAGCCGAACAGGGGCAGGGGAGCAGTACTTC
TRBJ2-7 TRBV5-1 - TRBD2 CASSLGGTPGGEYF TGCGCCAGCAGCTTGGGTGGGACTCCGGGGGGAGAGTACTTC
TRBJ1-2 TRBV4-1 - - CASSQDTVVELNYGYTF TGCGCCAGCAGCCAAGATACGGTAGTGGAACTAAACTATGGCTACACCTTC
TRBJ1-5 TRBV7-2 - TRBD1 CASSSRTGLNQPQHF TGTGCCAGCAGCTCCCGGACAGGGCTCAATCAGCCCCAGCATTTT
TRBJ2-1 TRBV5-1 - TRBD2 CASSPLAGVGEQFF TGCGCCAGCAGCCCCCTGGCGGGAGTTGGGGAGCAGTTCTTC
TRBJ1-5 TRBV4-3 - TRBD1 CASSQSGQGNQPQHF TGCGCCAGCAGCCAATCCGGACAGGGGAATCAGCCCCAGCATTTT
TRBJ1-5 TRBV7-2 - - CASSLGQLGGNQPQHF TGTGCCAGCAGCTTAGGCCAGTTGGGAGGCAATCAGCCCCAGCATTTT
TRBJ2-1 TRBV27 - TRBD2 CASSHGLAGQEQFF TGTGCCAGCAGCCATGGACTAGCGGGACAGGAGCAGTTCTTC
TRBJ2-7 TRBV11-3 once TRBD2 CASSTGLAGDYEQYF TGTGCCAGCAGCACGGGACTAGCGGGAGACTACGAGCAGTACTTC
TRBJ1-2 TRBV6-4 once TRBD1 CASSETGQGARGYTF TGTGCCAGCAGTGAGACTGGACAGGGGGCTCGAGGCTACACCTTC